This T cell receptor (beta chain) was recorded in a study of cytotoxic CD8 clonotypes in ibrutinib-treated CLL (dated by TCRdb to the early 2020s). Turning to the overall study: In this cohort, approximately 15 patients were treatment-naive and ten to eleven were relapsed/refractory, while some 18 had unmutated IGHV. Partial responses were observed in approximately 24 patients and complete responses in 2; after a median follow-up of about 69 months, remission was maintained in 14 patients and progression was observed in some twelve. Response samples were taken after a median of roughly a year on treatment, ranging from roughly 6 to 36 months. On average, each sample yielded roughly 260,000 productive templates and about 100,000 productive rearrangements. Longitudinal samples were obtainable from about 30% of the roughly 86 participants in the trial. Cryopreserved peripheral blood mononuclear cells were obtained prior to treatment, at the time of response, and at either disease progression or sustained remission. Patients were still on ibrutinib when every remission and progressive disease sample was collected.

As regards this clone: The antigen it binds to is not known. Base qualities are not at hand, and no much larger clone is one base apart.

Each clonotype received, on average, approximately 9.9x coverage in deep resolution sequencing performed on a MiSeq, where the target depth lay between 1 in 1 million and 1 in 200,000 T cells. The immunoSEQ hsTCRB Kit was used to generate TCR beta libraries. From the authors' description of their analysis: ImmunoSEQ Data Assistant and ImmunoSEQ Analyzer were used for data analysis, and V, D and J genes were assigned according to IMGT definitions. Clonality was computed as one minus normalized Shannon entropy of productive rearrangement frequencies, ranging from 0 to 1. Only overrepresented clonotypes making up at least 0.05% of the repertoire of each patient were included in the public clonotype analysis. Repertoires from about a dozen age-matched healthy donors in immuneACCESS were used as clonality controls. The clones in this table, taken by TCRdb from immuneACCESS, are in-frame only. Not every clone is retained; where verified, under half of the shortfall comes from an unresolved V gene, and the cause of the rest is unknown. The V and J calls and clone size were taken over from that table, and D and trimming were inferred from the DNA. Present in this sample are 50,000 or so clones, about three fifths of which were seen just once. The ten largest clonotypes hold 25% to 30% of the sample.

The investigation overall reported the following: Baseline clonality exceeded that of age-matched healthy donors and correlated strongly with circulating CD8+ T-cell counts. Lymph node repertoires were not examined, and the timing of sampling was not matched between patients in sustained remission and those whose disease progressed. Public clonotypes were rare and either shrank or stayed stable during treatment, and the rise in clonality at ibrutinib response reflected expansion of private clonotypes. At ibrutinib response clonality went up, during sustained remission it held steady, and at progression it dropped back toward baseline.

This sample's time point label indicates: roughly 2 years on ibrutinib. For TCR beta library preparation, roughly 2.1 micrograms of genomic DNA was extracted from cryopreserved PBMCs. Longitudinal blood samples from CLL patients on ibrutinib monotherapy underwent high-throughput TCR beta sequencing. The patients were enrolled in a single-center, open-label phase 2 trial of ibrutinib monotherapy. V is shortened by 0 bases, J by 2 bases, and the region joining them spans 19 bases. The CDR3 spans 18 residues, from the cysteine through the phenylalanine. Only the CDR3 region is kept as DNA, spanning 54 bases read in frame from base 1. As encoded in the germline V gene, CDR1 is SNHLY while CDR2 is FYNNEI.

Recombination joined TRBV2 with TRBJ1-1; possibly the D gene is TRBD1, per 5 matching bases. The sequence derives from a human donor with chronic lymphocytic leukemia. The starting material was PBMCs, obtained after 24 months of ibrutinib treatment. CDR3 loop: CASSEAVRASGFNTEAFF. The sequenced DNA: TGTGCCAGCAGTGAAGCGGTCAGGGCCAGCGGGTTTAACACTGAAGCTTTCTTT.